This entry features one TCR beta chain sequence. Authors' methods: From reference gene primer amplification, estimates of nucleated cell counts were derived. The table came from immunoSEQ multiplex PCR; TCRdb's copy has only in-frame clones and leaves some out. D and trimming come from the DNA, and the V and J calls and clone size come from that table. The profile shows roughly 180,000 clones, approximately 80% of them singletons. This sample was taken from a study of blood T cell repertoires in COVID-19. Study-wide context: In each case, the material was cDNA or gDNA derived from T cells, B-cell-depleted T cells, or PBMCs.

Germline V gene sequence: CDR1 SGHRS, CDR2 YFSETQ. The CDR3 spans 16 residues. V was pared by 2 bases and J by 0 bases, with 12 bases between. Sequencing was carried out using PBMCs or T cells enriched from blood (not recorded which). This receptor was obtained from a man aged 60 to 69 who had been exposed to COVID-19. The rearrangement links TRBV5-1 to TRBJ1-3; maybe TRBD1 (6 bases). The CDR3 nucleotides read TGCGCCAGCAGCTTTCAGGGGAGAAGCTCTGGAAACACCATATATTTT. Protein sequence: CASSFQGRSSGNTIYF.